This is a list of T cell receptor beta chains from one sample in a study of cytomegalovirus exposure and HLA in healthy donors. Assay: immunoSEQ multiplex PCR; the TCRdb copy retains only in-frame clones and omits some. The sample holds about 200,000 clones; roughly 88% are singletons and the top ten take roughly an eighth. Sequencing was done on a sample of PBMCs. The source is a woman aged 25 to 39 in good health and CMV-seropositive. Each CDR3 is given with its conserved first and last residue. Each record gives: J gene, V gene, clone size, D gene, CDR3 DNA, CDR3 protein. The D gene is left open where the match is weak. The size field is filled for only some rows; it gives once, few, many or a size class.

J: TRBJ1-3
V: TRBV6-1
size: -
D: -
DNA: TGTGCCAGCATCGACAGGAGCTCTGGAAACACCATATATTTT
CDR3: CASIDRSSGNTIYF

J: TRBJ2-5
V: TRBV29-1
size: -
D: TRBD2
DNA: TGCAGCTGTTTTAGCGGGGGGGGTCAAGAGACCCAGTACTTC
CDR3: CSCFSGGGQETQYF

J: TRBJ2-5
V: TRBV5-6
size: -
D: TRBD1
DNA: TGTGCCAGCAGCTTATACGACAGGGGCCAAGAGACCCAGTACTTC
CDR3: CASSLYDRGQETQYF

J: TRBJ2-7
V: TRBV28
size: -
D: -
DNA: TGTGCCAGCAGTTTGGAGGGCTACGAGCAGTACTTC
CDR3: CASSLEGYEQYF

J: TRBJ1-3
V: TRBV9
size: -
D: TRBD1
DNA: TGTGCCAGCAGTTCTACAGGGGCGAGCTCTGGAAACACCATATATTTT
CDR3: CASSSTGASSGNTIYF

J: TRBJ1-1
V: TRBV29-1
size: -
D: TRBD1
DNA: TGCAGCGTTGAAGACATACAGGGGGGCACTGAAGCTTTCTTT
CDR3: CSVEDIQGGTEAFF

J: TRBJ2-1
V: TRBV27
size: -
D: TRBD2
DNA: TGTGCCAGCAGCCCTCATGGACTAGCGGGACACAATGAGCAGTTCTTC
CDR3: CASSPHGLAGHNEQFF

J: TRBJ2-1
V: TRBV27
size: -
D: -
DNA: TGTGCCAGCAGCCAGGGGTTGGGAAGGCAGTTCTTC
CDR3: CASSQGLGRQFF

J: TRBJ2-5
V: TRBV13
size: -
D: -
DNA: TGTGCCAGCAGCCCAGGGACATACTCTGGCGAGACCCAGTACTTC
CDR3: CASSPGTYSGETQYF

J: TRBJ1-2
V: TRBV28
size: -
D: TRBD1
DNA: TGTGCCAGCAGCTACAGGGGATATGGCTACACCTTC
CDR3: CASSYRGYGYTF

J: TRBJ2-2
V: TRBV9
size: -
D: TRBD1
DNA: TGTGCCAGCAGCCCGGGACAGCCGAACACCGGGGAGCTGTTTTTT
CDR3: CASSPGQPNTGELFF

J: TRBJ1-5
V: TRBV18
size: few
D: TRBD1
DNA: TGTGCCAGCTCACATAGGGACAGAGATCAGCCCCAGCATTTT
CDR3: CASSHRDRDQPQHF

J: TRBJ1-4
V: TRBV18
size: -
D: TRBD1
DNA: TGTGCCAGCTCACTAATGACAGGGGACGGGGAAAAACTGTTTTTT
CDR3: CASSLMTGDGEKLFF

J: TRBJ1-2
V: TRBV7-8
size: -
D: -
DNA: TGTGCCAGCAGCTTACGCGGGGCGAACTATGGCTACACCTTC
CDR3: CASSLRGANYGYTF

J: TRBJ1-5
V: TRBV11-1
size: -
D: -
DNA: TGTGCCAGCAGCTTAAGCAGGAATCAGCCCCAGCATTTT
CDR3: CASSLSRNQPQHF

J: TRBJ1-2
V: TRBV4-1
size: -
D: -
DNA: TGCGCCAGCAGCCAAGCACTAAATGGCTACACCTTC
CDR3: CASSQALNGYTF

J: TRBJ2-1
V: TRBV5-6
size: -
D: -
DNA: TGTGCCAGCAGCTTGCGGGGGTCTGGGCTATACAATGAGCAGTTCTTC
CDR3: CASSLRGSGLYNEQFF

J: TRBJ2-1
V: TRBV2
size: -
D: TRBD2
DNA: TGTGCCAGCAGTGAGACTAGCGGGAGACCCAGCTCCTACAATGAGCAGTTCTTC
CDR3: CASSETSGRPSSYNEQFF

J: TRBJ1-1
V: TRBV7-6
size: once
D: -
DNA: TGTGCCAGTCAGGGCAGGAACACTGAAGCTTTCTTT
CDR3: CASQGRNTEAFF

J: TRBJ1-3
V: TRBV7-8
size: -
D: -
DNA: TGTGCCAGCAGCTTTTCGGGGACTAGGTCGTCTGGAAACACCATATATTTT
CDR3: CASSFSGTRSSGNTIYF

J: TRBJ2-3
V: TRBV9
size: -
D: TRBD2
DNA: TGTGCCAGCAGCGTAACGCAACGGGGACTAGGCGGGAGCACAGATACGCAGTATTTT
CDR3: CASSVTQRGLGGSTDTQYF

J: TRBJ1-1
V: TRBV6-5
size: -
D: -
DNA: TGTGCCAGCAGTTACTCTGGGGGGAGAACTGAAGCTTTCTTT
CDR3: CASSYSGGRTEAFF

J: TRBJ2-3
V: TRBV18
size: -
D: TRBD1
DNA: TGTGCCAGCTCACCCGGGACAGGGGCAGATACGCAGTATTTT
CDR3: CASSPGTGADTQYF

J: TRBJ1-2
V: TRBV18
size: -
D: -
DNA: TGTGCCAGCTCACAACGACCTGACAGAGCTAACTATGGCTACACCTTC
CDR3: CASSQRPDRANYGYTF

J: TRBJ1-1
V: TRBV5-1
size: -
D: -
DNA: TGCGCCAGCAGCCTCCGGCTTGGGACACATGAGGAAGCTTTCTTT
CDR3: CASSLRLGTHEEAFF

J: TRBJ2-7
V: TRBV27
size: -
D: -
DNA: TGTGCCAGCAGTTTATGGGGGGACAGTACCTACGAGCAGTACTTC
CDR3: CASSLWGDSTYEQYF

J: TRBJ2-7
V: TRBV6-5
size: -
D: -
DNA: TGTGCCAGCAGCCGGGACAAGACCTTCGAGCAGTACTTC
CDR3: CASSRDKTFEQYF

J: TRBJ2-7
V: TRBV29-1
size: -
D: -
DNA: TGCAGCGTTGGGCGTGGCAGGGGGGAGGACGAGCAGTACTTC
CDR3: CSVGRGRGEDEQYF

J: TRBJ2-3
V: TRBV4-1
size: -
D: -
DNA: TGCGCCAGCAGCCGTACAGGGTATGATTTTCGAGATACGCAGTATTTT
CDR3: CASSRTGYDFRDTQYF

J: TRBJ2-7
V: TRBV5-4
size: -
D: TRBD1
DNA: TGTGCCACCACAGGGGGAACTACCTACGAGCAGTACTTC
CDR3: CATTGGTTYEQYF

J: TRBJ2-7
V: TRBV5-1
size: -
D: TRBD1
DNA: TGCGCCAGCAGCTTGGCCGGGACAGGGACGTACGAGCAGTACTTC
CDR3: CASSLAGTGTYEQYF

J: TRBJ2-3
V: TRBV28
size: -
D: -
DNA: TGTGCCAGCAGTCCCGGGACAAGGGACATGGATACGCAGTATTTT
CDR3: CASSPGTRDMDTQYF

J: TRBJ1-2
V: TRBV25-1
size: -
D: -
DNA: TGTGCCAGCAGTGGATCGCAGGGCTACTTTGGCTACACCTTC
CDR3: CASSGSQGYFGYTF

J: TRBJ1-1
V: TRBV2
size: -
D: -
DNA: TGTGCCAGCATCCCTTGGGTAGGGGTGATGAACACTGAAGCTTTCTTT
CDR3: CASIPWVGVMNTEAFF

J: TRBJ2-3
V: TRBV6-6
size: -
D: -
DNA: TGTGCCAGCAGTACAGGGTCGGGTACGCAGTATTTT
CDR3: CASSTGSGTQYF

J: TRBJ1-5
V: TRBV19
size: -
D: -
DNA: TGTGCCAGTAGTCTCCCCGTAGGTAGGGGCCGCGGTCAGCCCCAGCATTTT
CDR3: CASSLPVGRGRGQPQHF

J: TRBJ2-4
V: TRBV6-1
size: -
D: -
DNA: TGTGCCAGCAGTGGACAGGGGAGGGGCAAAAACATTCAGTACTTC
CDR3: CASSGQGRGKNIQYF

J: TRBJ2-1
V: TRBV5-1
size: -
D: -
DNA: TGCGCCAGCAGCCCCCTCTATAGCGGATCCTACAATGAGCAGTTCTTC
CDR3: CASSPLYSGSYNEQFF

J: TRBJ2-7
V: TRBV10-1
size: -
D: -
DNA: TGCGCCAGCAGTGAGCCCCCAGGCTACGAGCAGTACTTC
CDR3: CASSEPPGYEQYF

J: TRBJ2-1
V: TRBV6-1
size: -
D: -
DNA: TGTGCCAGCAGTGCCCTTATTCGAGAATACAATGAGCAGTTCTTC
CDR3: CASSALIREYNEQFF

J: TRBJ2-3
V: TRBV28
size: -
D: -
DNA: TGTGCCAGCAGTCCCATTAGCGGTTCAGATACGCAGTATTTT
CDR3: CASSPISGSDTQYF

J: TRBJ2-7
V: TRBV5-1
size: -
D: TRBD2
DNA: TGCGCCAGCAGTCCTACTACAGCGGGAGGAGGTGGGGAGCAGTACTTC
CDR3: CASSPTTAGGGGEQYF

J: TRBJ1-2
V: TRBV2
size: -
D: TRBD1
DNA: TGTGCCAGTCGCGGGGGGTCTGCGACAGGGGGGACCTATGGCTACACCTTC
CDR3: CASRGGSATGGTYGYTF